The T cell receptor beta chain described here comes from a study of cytomegalovirus exposure and HLA in healthy donors. The CDR3 is 13 amino acids. V was clipped by 11 bases and J by 2 bases, with 16 bases between them. CDR1 and CDR2 (germline): MNHNS, SASEGT. The PCR ran on 60 Vbeta and 13 Jbeta primers. Method: immunoSEQ multiplex PCR; TCRdb's copy keeps in-frame clones and lacks some. The sample holds about 120,000 clones; 80% are singletons and the top ten take more than 8%. This clone was seen a few times. This clonotype was sampled from a man aged 25-45 years in good health and CMV-seropositive. Input material: PBMCs. The V gene is TRBV6-1, the J gene TRBJ2-7, with D perhaps matching TRBD1 (6 bases). CDR3: CASKYRAPYEQYF. CDR3 nucleotide sequence: TGTGCCTCAAAATACAGGGCACCCTACGAGCAGTACTTC.